A selection of T cell receptor beta chains follows, all from one sample in a study of beta chain features in type 1 diabetes. The repertoire was sequenced with immunoSEQ multiplex PCR; TCRdb's copy has only in-frame clones and lacks some. Among fewer than 7,500 clones listed, roughly four fifths were seen once. Sequencing input: Tregs from blood. The source of these receptors is a man aged 18 to 30 in good health. The CDR3 runs from the conserved cysteine through the conserved F or W. The order of the fields is clone size, D gene, J gene, V gene, CDR3 DNA, CDR3 protein. The D gene is left open where the match is weak. Size tells how often a clone was seen (once, few, many) or the class of an expanded clone, and some rows leave it out.

clone_size: -
d_call: TRBD2
j_call: TRBJ2-7
v_call: TRBV10-3
cdr3_nt: TGTGCCATCAGTGATCGGACTAGCGGAGCATACGAGCAGTACTTC
cdr3_aa: CAISDRTSGAYEQYF

clone_size: -
d_call: -
j_call: TRBJ2-1
v_call: TRBV19
cdr3_nt: TGTGCCAGTAGTATTAGCGGCGAGAACAATGAGCAGTTCTTC
cdr3_aa: CASSISGENNEQFF

clone_size: few
d_call: TRBD1
j_call: TRBJ2-1
v_call: TRBV6-5
cdr3_nt: TGTGCCAGCAGTTACAGGGGACAGGGATCGTACAATGAGCAGTTCTTC
cdr3_aa: CASSYRGQGSYNEQFF

clone_size: -
d_call: -
j_call: TRBJ2-1
v_call: TRBV11-3
cdr3_nt: TGTGCCAGCAGTTTTAAAGGCAGGGGCTCCTACAATGAGCAGTTCTTC
cdr3_aa: CASSFKGRGSYNEQFF

clone_size: -
d_call: TRBD2
j_call: TRBJ2-1
v_call: TRBV7-2
cdr3_nt: TGTGCCAGCAGCTTGGCCGGGACTAGAGGAGATGAGCAGTTCTTC
cdr3_aa: CASSLAGTRGDEQFF

clone_size: -
d_call: -
j_call: TRBJ1-2
v_call: TRBV11-2
cdr3_nt: TGTGCCAGCAGCTTACGGGGGAACTATGGCTACACCTTC
cdr3_aa: CASSLRGNYGYTF

clone_size: -
d_call: -
j_call: TRBJ2-1
v_call: TRBV28
cdr3_nt: TGTGCCACCCAGATTAATGAGCAGTTCTTC
cdr3_aa: CATQINEQFF

clone_size: -
d_call: -
j_call: TRBJ2-3
v_call: TRBV4-2
cdr3_nt: TGTGCCAGCAGCCTCTCCTCAGATACGCAGTATTTT
cdr3_aa: CASSLSSDTQYF

clone_size: -
d_call: -
j_call: TRBJ2-7
v_call: TRBV7-9
cdr3_nt: TGTGCCAGCAGCGACGCAAGAGGCGAGCAGTACTTC
cdr3_aa: CASSDARGEQYF

clone_size: -
d_call: TRBD2
j_call: TRBJ2-3
v_call: TRBV7-2
cdr3_nt: TGTGCCAGCAGGGAGCCCGACGGGGGGACAGATACGCAGTATTTT
cdr3_aa: CASREPDGGTDTQYF

clone_size: -
d_call: -
j_call: TRBJ2-3
v_call: TRBV5-6
cdr3_nt: TGTGCCAGCAGCTTGGGGGCAGGGAGCACAGATACGCAGTATTTT
cdr3_aa: CASSLGAGSTDTQYF

clone_size: -
d_call: TRBD2
j_call: TRBJ2-3
v_call: TRBV19
cdr3_nt: TGTGCCAGTAGCCGGGGGGGAAAGAAGAGTAGCACAGATACGCAGTATTTT
cdr3_aa: CASSRGGKKSSTDTQYF

clone_size: -
d_call: -
j_call: TRBJ2-3
v_call: TRBV11-3
cdr3_nt: TGTGCCAGCAGCATTTCCGGGACAGATACGCAGTATTTT
cdr3_aa: CASSISGTDTQYF

clone_size: -
d_call: TRBD2
j_call: TRBJ2-3
v_call: TRBV7-2
cdr3_nt: TGTGCCAGCAGCTTAGCGACTAGCGGGGGCCTCACGGGAACGCAGTATTTT
cdr3_aa: CASSLATSGGLTGTQYF

clone_size: -
d_call: TRBD2
j_call: TRBJ2-2
v_call: TRBV9
cdr3_nt: TGTGCCAGCAGCTTAGCGGGGGGAGCGCTCACCGGGGAGCTGTTTTTT
cdr3_aa: CASSLAGGALTGELFF

clone_size: once
d_call: -
j_call: TRBJ2-3
v_call: TRBV6-6
cdr3_nt: TGTGCCAGCAGTTACCTAGGGAGAAACACAGATACGCAGTATTTT
cdr3_aa: CASSYLGRNTDTQYF

clone_size: once
d_call: -
j_call: TRBJ1-6
v_call: TRBV6-5
cdr3_nt: TGTGCCAGCAGTTATGGCAGGGCCAATTCACCCCTCCACTTT
cdr3_aa: CASSYGRANSPLHF

clone_size: -
d_call: TRBD1
j_call: TRBJ1-1
v_call: TRBV7-8
cdr3_nt: TGTGCCAGCAGCCCTAGAGGGACAGGGGTTCTCACTGAAGCTTTCTTT
cdr3_aa: CASSPRGTGVLTEAFF

clone_size: -
d_call: -
j_call: TRBJ2-7
v_call: TRBV6-6
cdr3_nt: TGTGCCAGCAGTTCGACAGGTACCTACGAGCAGTACTTT
cdr3_aa: CASSSTGTYEQYF

clone_size: -
d_call: -
j_call: TRBJ2-6
v_call: TRBV5-8
cdr3_nt: TGTGCCAGCAGCTTTCGACTTTCCGATCTGGGTAAGTCTGGGGCCAACGTCCTGACTTTC
cdr3_aa: CASSFRLSDLGKSGANVLTF

clone_size: few
d_call: TRBD2
j_call: TRBJ2-7
v_call: TRBV7-2
cdr3_nt: TGTGCCAGCAGCGGAACCCTCCCGGGACTAGCGGGGGGGCGTGGGGAGCAGTACTTC
cdr3_aa: CASSGTLPGLAGGRGEQYF

clone_size: -
d_call: -
j_call: TRBJ1-2
v_call: TRBV18
cdr3_nt: TGTGCCAGCTCACCTGGACAGTTAGCTAACTATGGCTACACCTTC
cdr3_aa: CASSPGQLANYGYTF

clone_size: -
d_call: TRBD1
j_call: TRBJ2-3
v_call: TRBV7-6
cdr3_nt: TGTGCCAGCAGCACAGGACAGGTCACAGATACGCAGTATTTT
cdr3_aa: CASSTGQVTDTQYF

clone_size: -
d_call: -
j_call: TRBJ1-2
v_call: TRBV28
cdr3_nt: TGTGCCAGCAGTTTCTTGCTTGCAGGGGTGAACACCTTC
cdr3_aa: CASSFLLAGVNTF

clone_size: -
d_call: TRBD1
j_call: TRBJ2-7
v_call: TRBV30
cdr3_nt: TGTGCCTGGAGTCAGACAGGGGGCTCCTACGAGCAGTACTTC
cdr3_aa: CAWSQTGGSYEQYF

clone_size: -
d_call: TRBD2
j_call: TRBJ2-5
v_call: TRBV7-2
cdr3_nt: TGTGCCAGCAGCTTAGTCCCTGGCGGGGGGGTGGGAGAGACCCAGTACTTC
cdr3_aa: CASSLVPGGGVGETQYF

clone_size: -
d_call: -
j_call: TRBJ1-5
v_call: TRBV6-6
cdr3_nt: TGTGCCAGCAGACCCGGTCCCTTTGGCAATCAGCCCCAGCATTTT
cdr3_aa: CASRPGPFGNQPQHF

clone_size: -
d_call: TRBD1
j_call: TRBJ1-2
v_call: TRBV5-1
cdr3_nt: TGCGCCAGCAGCTTAGGGCTCGGAGGGGGCGCGGAGGGCTACACCTTC
cdr3_aa: CASSLGLGGGAEGYTF

clone_size: -
d_call: -
j_call: TRBJ2-2
v_call: TRBV9
cdr3_nt: TGTGCCAGCAGCCCCCGGGTCTCCGGGGAGCTGTTTTTT
cdr3_aa: CASSPRVSGELFF

clone_size: -
d_call: -
j_call: TRBJ2-5
v_call: TRBV7-2
cdr3_nt: TGTGCCAGCAGCTCTCACAGGGAGGGAGAGACCCAGTACTTC
cdr3_aa: CASSSHREGETQYF

clone_size: -
d_call: TRBD2
j_call: TRBJ2-5
v_call: TRBV13
cdr3_nt: TGTGCCAGCGGATTAGCGGGGGGGCCTGAGACCCAGTACTTC
cdr3_aa: CASGLAGGPETQYF

clone_size: -
d_call: -
j_call: TRBJ1-5
v_call: TRBV27
cdr3_nt: TGTGCCAGCAGTTCCCCCCATAGCAATCAGCCCCAGCATTTT
cdr3_aa: CASSSPHSNQPQHF

clone_size: few
d_call: TRBD1
j_call: TRBJ1-2
v_call: TRBV10-3
cdr3_nt: TGTGCCATCAGTGTACAGGGGGCGGGCTATGGCTACACCTTC
cdr3_aa: CAISVQGAGYGYTF

clone_size: -
d_call: TRBD1
j_call: TRBJ2-2
v_call: TRBV2
cdr3_nt: TGTGCCAGCAGATTCTCCGCAGGGGGCCAGACCGGGGAGCTGTTTTTT
cdr3_aa: CASRFSAGGQTGELFF

clone_size: -
d_call: -
j_call: TRBJ2-1
v_call: TRBV4-1
cdr3_nt: TGCGCCAGCAGCCAGGCCTCCAGGGGTGAGCAGTTCTTC
cdr3_aa: CASSQASRGEQFF

clone_size: -
d_call: -
j_call: TRBJ2-1
v_call: TRBV18
cdr3_nt: TGTGCCAGCTCACCTCAGGGAAATGAGCAGTTCTTC
cdr3_aa: CASSPQGNEQFF

clone_size: -
d_call: TRBD2
j_call: TRBJ2-5
v_call: TRBV5-1
cdr3_nt: TGCGCCAGCAGCCGGGGACTAGCGGGGCAAGGGACCCAGTACTTC
cdr3_aa: CASSRGLAGQGTQYF

clone_size: -
d_call: -
j_call: TRBJ1-5
v_call: TRBV7-2
cdr3_nt: TGTGCCAGCAGCGTACAGGGTAATCAGCCCCAGCATTTT
cdr3_aa: CASSVQGNQPQHF

clone_size: -
d_call: -
j_call: TRBJ2-3
v_call: TRBV9
cdr3_nt: TGTGCCAGCAGCGTAGGGTCCCACGAGGATACGCAGTATTTT
cdr3_aa: CASSVGSHEDTQYF

clone_size: -
d_call: -
j_call: TRBJ1-4
v_call: TRBV7-2
cdr3_nt: TGTGCCAGCAGCCCCGGGGGGGTCAGGGAAAAACTGTTTTTT
cdr3_aa: CASSPGGVREKLFF

clone_size: -
d_call: -
j_call: TRBJ1-1
v_call: TRBV6-6
cdr3_nt: TGTGCCAGCAGTTACCCTTGGAGCACTGAAGCTTTCTTT
cdr3_aa: CASSYPWSTEAFF

clone_size: -
d_call: -
j_call: TRBJ2-3
v_call: TRBV11-2
cdr3_nt: TGTGCCAGCAGCTCAATCAGAGGGCCAGATACGCAGTATTTT
cdr3_aa: CASSSIRGPDTQYF

clone_size: -
d_call: TRBD1
j_call: TRBJ1-1
v_call: TRBV5-6
cdr3_nt: TGTGCCAGCAGCTTGGGAGGGGGCTGGAACACTGAAGCTTTCTTT
cdr3_aa: CASSLGGGWNTEAFF

clone_size: -
d_call: -
j_call: TRBJ2-5
v_call: TRBV7-3
cdr3_nt: TGTGCCAGCAGCTTAAGATCAGGTCAAGAGACCCAGTACTTC
cdr3_aa: CASSLRSGQETQYF

clone_size: few
d_call: -
j_call: TRBJ1-4
v_call: TRBV21-1
cdr3_nt: TGTGCCAGCAGCAAAGCTGGACAGGGGGCGGTTGAGGCTAATGAAAAACTGTTTTTT
cdr3_aa: CASSKAGQGAVEANEKLFF

clone_size: few
d_call: TRBD1
j_call: TRBJ1-5
v_call: TRBV5-6
cdr3_nt: TGTGCCAGCAGCTTGTATGCGGGGGGACAGCAGAATCAGCCCCAGCATTTT
cdr3_aa: CASSLYAGGQQNQPQHF

clone_size: few
d_call: -
j_call: TRBJ1-5
v_call: TRBV6-5
cdr3_nt: TGTGCCAGCAGACCCGGTCCCTTTGGCAATCAGCCCCAGCATTTT
cdr3_aa: CASRPGPFGNQPQHF

clone_size: -
d_call: -
j_call: TRBJ1-5
v_call: TRBV28
cdr3_nt: TGTGCCAGCAGTTGGACGGGAAATCAGCCCCAGCATTTT
cdr3_aa: CASSWTGNQPQHF

clone_size: -
d_call: TRBD1
j_call: TRBJ1-3
v_call: TRBV13
cdr3_nt: TGTGCCAGCAGCTCCGATAGACAGGGGACTGGAAACACCATATATTTT
cdr3_aa: CASSSDRQGTGNTIYF

clone_size: -
d_call: TRBD2
j_call: TRBJ2-3
v_call: TRBV7-2
cdr3_nt: TGTGCCAGCAGCTTATCGCGGGGGGCCACAGATACGCAGTATTTT
cdr3_aa: CASSLSRGATDTQYF

clone_size: once
d_call: -
j_call: TRBJ2-3
v_call: TRBV7-2
cdr3_nt: TGTGCCAGCAGCCCTAGCACAGATACGCAGTATTTT
cdr3_aa: CASSPSTDTQYF

clone_size: -
d_call: TRBD1
j_call: TRBJ2-6
v_call: TRBV27
cdr3_nt: TGTGCCAGCAGTTTGGACAGGGCTGCCGGGGCCAACGTCCTGACTTTC
cdr3_aa: CASSLDRAAGANVLTF

clone_size: -
d_call: TRBD1
j_call: TRBJ2-7
v_call: TRBV28
cdr3_nt: TGTGCCAGCACCCACAGACAGGGATATTATACGGTGGAGCAGTACTTC
cdr3_aa: CASTHRQGYYTVEQYF